The 27 T cell receptor beta chains given below trace back to one sample, sequenced in a study of shared clonotypes between healthy human individuals. Sequenced by immunoSEQ multiplex PCR; TCRdb stores in-frame clones only, minus some. This sample carries about 2.3 million clones, roughly 93% of them seen once, and the ten largest clones take 0.39%. Sequencing was done on a sample of naive CD4+ T cells from PBMCs. Noted subset: CD45RA+ positively selected. The receptors originated from a man aged 18 to 35 in good health. Some clones in this sample may be carry-over from other donors' samples.

On this clone: Distinct nucleotide sequences in the sample also encode this CDR3. This chain uses TRBV7-3 with TRBJ2-5; the D gene is possibly TRBD2 (5 bases). Trimming shortened V by 4 bases and J by 3 bases, and 9 bases separated the two germline ends. The CDR3 runs to 13 residues. Germline V gene lookup returns CDR1 SGHTA and CDR2 FQGTGA. DNA of the CDR3: TGTGCCAGCAGCTGGACTGGGGAAGAGACCCAGTACTTC. This gives the protein CASSWTGEETQYF.

V is TRBV30 and J is TRBJ2-5; D remains unclear. The V and J ends lost 5 bases and 3 bases respectively, with 16 bases between them. This CDR3 contains 14 residues. Per the germline V gene, CDR1 is GTSNPN and CDR2 is SVGIG (reference sequence). CDR3 DNA: TGTGCCTGGTCCCGGTGGCTGCGAGAAGAGACCCAGTACTTC. It specifies CAWSRWLREETQYF.

Details on this clone: Other DNA sequences of this sample code for an identical CDR3. The chain couples TRBV5-1 to TRBJ2-3; 9 bases fit TRBD2. Trimming at V came to 1 base and at J to 2 bases, leaving 2 bases not matched to a gene. The CDR3 is 15 amino acids. Germline V gene sequence: CDR1 SGHRS, CDR2 YFSETQ. The CDR3 loop reads CASSLPSGNTDTQYF. In DNA form, the CDR3 reads TGCGCCAGCAGCTTGCCTAGCGGGAACACAGATACGCAGTATTTT.

The V call is TRBV18, the J call TRBJ2-7, with TRBD1 matching 7 bases. The CDR3 loop spans 15 amino acids. V gave up 3 bases and J gave up 1 base; unmatched junction bases: 6. CDR1 KGHSH and CDR2 LQKENI come from the germline V gene. CDR3 DNA sequence: TGTGCCAGCTCACCTCGGACAGGTTATTCCTACGAGCAGTACTTC. It codes for CASSPRTGYSYEQYF.

This rearrangement joins TRBV11-3 to TRBJ2-1; TRBD2 agrees at 14 bases. The germline CDR1 and CDR2 sequences are SGHNT and YENEEA. The CDR3 sequence is 17 residues long. Trimming at V came to 0 bases and at J to 8 bases, leaving 6 bases not matched to a gene. DNA of the CDR3: TGTGCCAGCAGCTTAGAGTTCGGGACTAGCGGGAGAGATGAGCAGTTCTTC. Protein: CASSLEFGTSGRDEQFF.

Note on this clone: Germline is not matched at one junction end, which may reflect a read error. The chain is built from TRBV9 and TRBJ2-3; D possibly uses TRBD1 or TRBD2 (5 bases each). Germline CDR1 SGDLS, CDR2 YYNGEE. The CDR3 covers 15 residues. For the CDR3, the DNA is TGTGCCAGCAGCCCGACCGGGGCAGCCAGTGATAGGCAGTATTTT. Protein: CASSPTGAASDRQYF.

Worth noting for this clone: The sample has other DNA sequences that encode this CDR3 too. This chain links TRBV5-1 with TRBJ2-2; no clear D. CDR3 length equals 15 residues. V gave up 2 bases and J gave up 2 bases, with 10 bases separating them. Per the germline V gene, CDR1 is SGHRS and CDR2 is YFSETQ. Written as DNA, the CDR3 is TGCGCCAGCAGCTTAACTACGGGCAACACCGGGGAGCTGTTTTTT. As protein: CASSLTTGNTGELFF.

The chain employs TRBV28 and TRBJ2-4, with D possibly matching TRBD1 (5 bases). V lost 3 bases and J lost 2, with 20 bases in between. The CDR3 consists of 18 residues. CDR1 and CDR2 (germline): MDHEN, SYDVKM. In nucleotides, the CDR3 is TGTGCCAGCAGTTTTGCAGGGTGGGGCCCGCGGTCCAAAAACATTCAGTACTTC. It specifies CASSFAGWGPRSKNIQYF.

The gene calls are TRBV14 and TRBJ2-1; maybe TRBD1 (6 bases). With 2 bases removed from V and 1 base from J, the gap between germline ends came to 12 bases. Germline CDR1 is SGHDN and CDR2 is FVKESK. The length of the CDR3 is 16 residues. CDR3 bases: TGTGCCAGCAGCCAAAGGGGGATCGGGTCCTACAATGAGCAGTTCTTC. Protein: CASSQRGIGSYNEQFF.

V and J are TRBV6-5 and TRBJ1-1; D ambiguous. Deletions cut 8 bases from V and 1 base from J, with 11 bases between. The CDR3 contains 13 residues. CDR1 and CDR2 from the germline V gene are MNHEY and SVGAGI. CDR3 in DNA: TGTGCCAGCCGATCCCAGGCGAACACTGAAGCTTTCTTT. Its translation: CASRSQANTEAFF.

This clone was found once. Other DNA sequences from this sample encode an identical CDR3 as well. The chain employs TRBV5-4 and TRBJ2-7, with TRBD2 as a possible D gene (6 bases). CDR1 SGHNT and CDR2 YYREEE come from the germline V gene (reference sequence). Trimming removed 2 bases at V and 0 bases at J, with 9 bases between. This CDR3 region has 14 residues. Written as DNA, the CDR3 is TGTGCCAGCAGCTTATCCGGGAGCTCCTACGAGCAGTACTTC. Translating gives CASSLSGSSYEQYF.

The chain carries TRBV2 and TRBJ2-5; 11 nucleotides match TRBD2. Germline loops: CDR1 SNHLY, CDR2 FYNNEI. The CDR3 sequence is 16 residues long. Germline trimming cut 6 bases from V and 6 bases from J; bases unmatched to any gene: 12. CDR3 coding DNA: TGTGCCAGCAGCAGAACAACTAGCGGGAGTAGGCAGACCCAGTACTTC. As protein: CASSRTTSGSRQTQYF.

The V call is TRBV7-8, the J call TRBJ1-1; 7 bases map to TRBD1. CDR3 length equals 14 residues. Trimming cost V 5 bases and J 1 base; bases outside gene matches: 4. Germline V gives CDR1 SGHVS, CDR2 FQNEAQ. CDR3 in amino acids: CASSKGQRNTEAFF. The CDR3 DNA reads as TGTGCCAGCAGCAAGGGACAGCGGAACACTGAAGCTTTCTTT.

V and J are TRBV7-9 and TRBJ1-1, with D possibly TRBD1 on 6 matching bases. Between the trimmed V and J ends, which lost 4 bases and 10 bases, there was a span of 19 bases. CDR1 and CDR2 from the germline V gene are SEHNR and FQNEAQ (reference sequence). This CDR3 has 14 amino acids. The CDR3 is CASSSQGSLGGAFF. CDR3 sequence (DNA): TGTGCCAGCAGCTCCCAGGGGTCTTTAGGAGGAGCTTTCTTT.

This clone showed up just once. The CDR3: CASSEVFGKDYEQYF. The CDR3 bases are TGCGCCAGCAGTGAAGTTTTTGGTAAGGACTACGAGCAGTACTTC. The chain couples TRBV10-2 to TRBJ2-5; D ambiguous. Gene TRBJ2-7 matches the end of the DNA better, so the J call may be wrong. This CDR3 contains 15 residues. Germline values: CDR1 WSHSY, CDR2 SAAADI.

V gene TRBV10-1 combines with J gene TRBJ1-5; D ambiguous. The CDR3 sequence is 13 residues long. Germline V gives CDR1 WNHNN, CDR2 SYGVQD (reference sequence). V shed 0 bases and J shed 6 bases, with 6 bases lying between them. CDR3 nucleotides: TGCGCCAGCAGTGAGTCCGCGACTCAGCCCCAGCATTTT. It codes for CASSESATQPQHF.

This chain uses TRBV6-4 with TRBJ2-3, with D possibly being TRBD1 (6 bases). The V gene's germline CDR1 is MRHNA and CDR2 SNTAGT. This CDR3 has 15 amino acids. V was shortened by 2 bases and J by 6 bases, with 15 bases between the two germline ends. The CDR3 sequence: CASSDGGRDSDTQYF. CDR3 nucleotides: TGTGCCAGCAGTGACGGGGGCAGGGATTCGGATACGCAGTATTTT.

V usage is TRBV5-1 and J usage is TRBJ2-1; perhaps TRBD1 as D (6 bases). The germline gives CDR1 SGHRS, CDR2 YFSETQ. The CDR3 has 17 amino acids. V lost 0 bases and J lost 7, with 20 bases in between. CDR3 bases: TGCGCCAGCAGCTTGGATCTTCGGGCGGCCCAGGGGAATGAGCAGTTCTTC. It yields the protein CASSLDLRAAQGNEQFF.

This chain uses TRBV4-1 with TRBJ2-3; D unclear. CDR1 and CDR2 (germline): MGHRA, YSYEKL. This CDR3 spans 17 amino acids. Trimming took off 5 bases at V and 3 bases at J, with 21 bases between the two ends. The CDR3 loop is CASSARSSLTGTDTQYF. CDR3 sequence (DNA): TGCGCCAGCAGCGCTCGGTCATCTCTAACTGGGACAGATACGCAGTATTTT.

The genes are TRBV13 and TRBJ2-4; D remains ambiguous. The germline gives CDR1 PRHDT, CDR2 FYEKMQ (reference sequence). V was shortened by 5 bases and J by 2 bases, with 16 bases between the two germline ends. This CDR3 spans 16 amino acids. The CDR3 spells CASSRTPPGPKNIQYF. CDR3 bases: TGTGCCAGCAGCAGAACCCCACCGGGTCCCAAAAACATTCAGTACTTC.

The J gene is TRBJ2-3, the V gene TRBV14; 8 bases line up with TRBD2. With V trimmed by 6 bases and J by 7 bases, 12 bases remained unmatched. Germline CDR1 and CDR2: SGHDN and FVKESK. The CDR3 has 15 residues. The CDR3 region is CASSLSGTVWNTQYF. In DNA form, the CDR3 reads TGTGCCAGCAGTCTTAGCGGGACGGTATGGAATACGCAGTATTTT.

The chain employs TRBV18 and TRBJ2-1, with D perhaps assigned TRBD1 or TRBD2 (5 bases each). The V gene's germline CDR1 is KGHSH and CDR2 LQKENI. V was shortened by 6 bases and J by 8 bases, with 17 bases between the two germline ends. The CDR3 runs 14 residues. CDR3 nucleotide sequence: TGTGCCAGCTCCATCCGGCAGGGAGATCATGAGCAGTTCTTC. Encoded protein: CASSIRQGDHEQFF.

The chain combines TRBV7-2 with TRBJ1-5, with unresolved D. V lost 1 base and J lost 7, with 14 bases in between. The CDR3 has 15 residues. Germline V CDR1 and CDR2: SGHTA, FQGNSA. The CDR3 DNA reads as TGTGCCAGCAGCTTAGGGCAGGCCATGGGACAGCCCCAGCATTTT. Protein: CASSLGQAMGQPQHF.

The J gene is TRBJ2-5, the V gene TRBV14, with 11 bases matching TRBD2. In germline, CDR1 is SGHDN, CDR2 FVKESK. Unmatched junction bases numbered 5, after V lost 4 bases and J lost 4 bases. This CDR3 has 15 amino acids. The CDR3 loop is CASSPRGLAVETQYF. The CDR3 region has the DNA TGTGCCAGCAGCCCACGGGGACTAGCGGTAGAGACCCAGTACTTC. Full variable domain (outside the CDR3, taken from reference TRBV14 and TRBJ2-5): EAGVTQFPSHSVIEKGQTVTLRCDPISGHDNLYWYRRVMGKEIKFLLHFVKESKQDESGMPNNRFLAERTGGTYSTLKVQPAELEDSGVYFCASSPRGLAVETQYFGPGTRLLVL.

This clone is a singleton in its sample. The rearrangement joins TRBV5-1 to TRBJ2-1; weak D call: TRBD2 (6 bases). The CDR3 is 15 residues long. Trimming took 2 bases from V and 0 from J, leaving 9 bases between them. Per the germline V gene, CDR1 is SGHRS and CDR2 is YFSETQ. The CDR3 is CASSFLADSYNEQFF. The CDR3 bases are TGCGCCAGCAGCTTCTTAGCGGACTCCTACAATGAGCAGTTCTTC. Combining the CDR3 with reference TRBV5-1 and TRBJ2-1 gives the whole variable domain KAGVTQTPRYLIKTRGQQVTLSCSPISGHRSVSWYQQTPGQGLQFLFEYFSETQRNKGNFPGRFSGRQFSNSRSEMNVSTLELGDSALYLCASSFLADSYNEQFFGPGTRLTVL.

The chain employs TRBV5-1 and TRBJ2-5; tentatively, D is TRBD2 (6 bases). This CDR3 spans 14 amino acids. The ends were cut back, 3 bases at V and 5 bases at J, with 14 bases in the middle. The germline V gene encodes CDR1 SGHRS and CDR2 YFSETQ. In nucleotides, the CDR3 is TGCGCCAGCAGCTCTCTGGGAGGAGTGGAGACCCAGTACTTC. Its protein is CASSSLGGVETQYF.

The CDR3: CASSSPVRLGYYNEQFF. DNA of the CDR3: TGTGCCAGCAGTTCCCCTGTGCGACTCGGGTACTACAATGAGCAGTTCTTC. The V call is TRBV27, the J call TRBJ2-1; no firm D call. The CDR3 is made up of 17 amino acids. Germline V CDR1 and CDR2: MNHEY, SMNVEV (reference sequence). Trimming took 4 bases from V and 3 from J, leaving 19 bases between them.